This T cell receptor beta chain was obtained from a study of graft-versus-host responses after intestinal transplantation (dated by TCRdb to the early 2020s). About the investigation overall: Recipients received multivisceral, liver-intestinal, or isolated intestinal transplants. The cohort enrolled 24 intestinal transplant recipients including one retransplant, and a few patients lacking pretransplant specimens were excluded. Anti-thymocyte globulin induction was given to all recipients, followed by maintenance tacrolimus and steroids for approximately 3 years. Graft-versus-host and host-versus-graft alloreactive T cell clones were tracked in the graft, circulation and bone marrow after intestinal transplantation using bulk TCR-beta CDR3 sequencing. Instead of going to the commercial service, samples from a few later patients were sequenced in-house on an Illumina MiSeq and processed with MiXCR. Donor T cell macrochimerism was defined as a peak of at least 4% donor T cells among recipient peripheral blood mononuclear cells. To identify alloreactive clones, pre-transplant mixed lymphocyte reaction products were sequenced and then compared with unstimulated pre-transplant donor and recipient T cells. On the study overall, not on this receptor specifically: Conclusions were limited by the relatively low number and heterogeneity of intestinal transplant patients. GvH clones turned up in recipient bone marrow, with some appearing earlier in ileal mucosa or blood, a pattern consistent with an intestinal mucosal origin. High GvH to HvG T cell clonal ratios were observed in the allografts of patients with donor T cell macrochimerism. Early after transplant, peak levels of circulating GvH clones were associated with declines in HvG clones.

As for this clone: Its antigen is not yet known. Per-nucleotide qualities are absent, and no much larger clonotype sits a single base away.

The library relied on the immunoSEQ multiplex PCR assay. For most patients, genomic DNA was isolated using the Qiagen DNeasy Blood and Tissue Kit and was shipped frozen to Adaptive Biotechnologies for TCR sequencing. For most patients, genomic DNA was subjected to high-throughput TCR-beta CDR3 sequencing by Adaptive Biotechnologies. Under the source paper's analysis protocol: Adaptive's ImmunoSEQ software was the source of the TCR sequencing data for over 15 patients, while a few other patients were processed with MiXCR and VDJtools. CD4 versus CD8 sorting errors were corrected by removing sequences found in both subsets at a frequency ratio below 5:1. CDR3 nucleotide sequences shared by donor and recipient were removed because the origin of these sequences could not be assigned. Alloreactive clones required at least 2-fold expansion over unstimulated cells and minimum CFSE-low frequency of 0.002% (template counts) or 0.001% (read counts). Mappable clones were those detected in sequenced pre-transplant spleen, lymph node, or MLR CFSE-low populations of the donor or recipient. Cumulative frequency of alloreactive clones was calculated as a percentage of all sequences weighted by copy number. TCRdb took this table from immuneACCESS and kept in-frame rearrangements with V and J called. Such tables lack part of the clones; where checked against another copy, unresolved V genes explain under half of the gap, and the rest is unexplained. V and J calls and clone size are as listed in that table; D and trimming were resolved from the DNA. Recorded for this sample are some 86,000 clones; less than 90% of them occurred a single time. The top ten clones comprise 0.28% of the sample.

The germline V gene specifies SGHTA as CDR1 and FQGTGA as CDR2. Relative to germline, V is 5 bases shorter and J is 5 bases shorter, with 12 bases between their ends. Including cysteine and phenylalanine, the CDR3 has 13 amino acids. The CDR3 DNA has 39 bases and is translated from base 1. Per the publication, the time point label means: cells obtained before transplantation from donor or recipient. CD3+CD4+ and CD3+CD8+ populations were FACS-sorted from unstimulated pre-transplant donor and recipient cells taken from spleen or lymph nodes. The rearrangement joined TRBV7-3 to TRBJ1-1; a tentative D match to TRBD1 spans 5 bases. Sample: unstimulated CD4+ T cells sorted from spleen or lymph node cells, taken before transplant. This clonotype was sampled from a human donor who was the organ donor for an intestinal transplant. The DNA sequence is given as TGTGCCAGCAGCCGCCAGGGAGGGACTGAAGCTTTCTTT. Translated, it gives CASSRQGGTEAFF.